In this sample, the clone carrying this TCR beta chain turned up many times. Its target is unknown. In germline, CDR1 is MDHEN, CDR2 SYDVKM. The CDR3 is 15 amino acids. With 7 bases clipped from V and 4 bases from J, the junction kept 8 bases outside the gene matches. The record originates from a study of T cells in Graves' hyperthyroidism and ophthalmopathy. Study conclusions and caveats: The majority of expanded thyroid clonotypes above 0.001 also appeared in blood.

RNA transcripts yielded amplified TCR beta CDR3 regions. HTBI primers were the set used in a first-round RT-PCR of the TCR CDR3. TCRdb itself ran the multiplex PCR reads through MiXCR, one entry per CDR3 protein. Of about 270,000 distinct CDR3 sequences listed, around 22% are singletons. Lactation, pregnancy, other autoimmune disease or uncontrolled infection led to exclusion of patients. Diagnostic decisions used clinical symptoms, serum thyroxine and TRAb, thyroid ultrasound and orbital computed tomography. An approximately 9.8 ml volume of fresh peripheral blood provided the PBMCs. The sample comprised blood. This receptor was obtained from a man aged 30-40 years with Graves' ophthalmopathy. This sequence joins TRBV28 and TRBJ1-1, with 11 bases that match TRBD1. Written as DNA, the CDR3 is TGTGCCAGCACTTCTACCGGGACAGGGGGCACTGAAGCTTTCTTT. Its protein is CASTSTGTGGTEAFF. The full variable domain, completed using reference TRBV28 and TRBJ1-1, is DVKVTQSSRYLVKRTGEKVFLECVQDMDHENMFWYRQDPGLGLRLIYFSYDVKMKEKGDIPEGYSVSREKKERFSLILESASTNQTSMYLCASTSTGTGGTEAFFGQGTRLTVV.